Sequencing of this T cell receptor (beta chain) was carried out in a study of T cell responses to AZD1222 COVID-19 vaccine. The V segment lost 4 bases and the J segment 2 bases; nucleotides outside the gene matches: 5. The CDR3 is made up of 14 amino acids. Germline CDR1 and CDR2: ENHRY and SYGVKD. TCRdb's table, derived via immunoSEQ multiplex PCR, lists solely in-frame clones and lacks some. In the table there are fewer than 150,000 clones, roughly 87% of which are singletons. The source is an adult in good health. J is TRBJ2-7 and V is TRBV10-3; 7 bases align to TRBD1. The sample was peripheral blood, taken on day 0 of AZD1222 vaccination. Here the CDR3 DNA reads TGTGCCATCAGTGCCGCGACAGGGCCCTACGAGCAGTACTTC. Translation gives CAISAATGPYEQYF.